These 17 T cell receptor beta chains share one sample of origin, sequenced in a study of blood T cells in healthy people across ages. With a J-beta primer mix and a sample-barcoded 5' primer, a second PCR ran about 7 to 12 cycles. TCRdb used MiXCR to reprocess the 5' RACE reads, holding one entry per CDR3 protein. The sample contains roughly 680,000 distinct CDR3 sequences, 40% to 65% of which appear only once. The specimen was blood. The receptors here all came from an elderly woman in good health.

Here the CDR3 reads CASSLSWDSEAFF. The CDR3 bases are TGCGCCAGCAGCTTGAGTTGGGATTCTGAAGCTTTCTTT. The chain combines TRBV5-1 with TRBJ1-1; D is unclear. This CDR3 is built from 13 residues. Germline loops: CDR1 SGHRS, CDR2 YFSETQ. V lost 1 base to trimming and J lost 6 bases, with 10 bases between them.

This clonotype turned up a few times. CDR3 sequence reads: CASSLYWAGDTQYF. DNA for the CDR3: TGTGCCAGCAGTTTATATTGGGCAGGAGATACGCAGTATTTT. The V call is TRBV27, the J call TRBJ2-3; the D is unclear. V gave up 1 base and J gave up 5 bases, with 10 bases separating them. CDR1 is MNHEY, CDR2 SMNVEV, per germline (reference sequence). The CDR3 runs to 14 residues.

The chain uses TRBV28 and TRBJ2-5, with a tentative D call TRBD2 (6 bases). The J call may be in error: the DNA end matches TRBJ2-7 better. This CDR3 comprises 13 residues. Germline CDR1 MDHEN, CDR2 SYDVKM. The CDR3 region is CASREGVRDEQYF. The CDR3 nucleotides read TGTGCCAGCAGGGAGGGTGTGCGCGACGAGCAGTACTTC.

This clonotype was picked up many times. The gene calls are TRBV10-2 and TRBJ2-7, with D uncertain. The DNA end lines up better with TRBJ2-5; the J call may be wrong. The CDR3 length is 11 residues. Germline V gene lookup returns CDR1 WSHSY and CDR2 SAAADI. CDR3 in DNA: TGCGCCAGCAGTGAGAAAGAGACCCAGTACTTC. Residues: CASSEKETQYF.

In its sample, this clonotype was seen many times. V and J are TRBV12-3 or TRBV12-4 and TRBJ1-4; D uncertain. The CDR3 is 12 residues long. V shed 3 bases and J shed 10 bases, with 9 bases lying between them. The CDR3 here is CASSLEFGKLFF. As DNA, the CDR3 is TGTGCCAGCAGTTTGGAGTTCGGAAAACTGTTTTTT.

This sequence joins TRBV7-2 and TRBJ2-5; no clear D gene. The CDR3 is 15 amino acids. CDR1 is SGHTA, CDR2 FQGNSA, per germline. Trimming took 5 bases from V and 1 from J, leaving 14 bases between them. CDR3 residues: CASSPEGQLQETQYF. The DNA of the CDR3 is TGTGCCAGCAGCCCCGAAGGGCAGCTCCAAGAGACCCAGTACTTC.

This clonotype was observed a few times. J is TRBJ2-3 and V is TRBV2; the match to TRBD1 covers 7 bases. After removal of 5 bases from V and 0 bases from J, the junction contained 5 bases not matched to a gene. Germline V lookup: CDR1 SNHLY, CDR2 FYNNEI. This CDR3 comprises 15 residues. The CDR3 bases are TGTGCCAGCAGTCCACAGGGGTCTAGCACAGATACGCAGTATTTT. Its translation is CASSPQGSSTDTQYF.

This clonotype was detected once. The chain links TRBV27 to TRBJ1-5, with D hard to call. From germline, CDR1 is MNHEY and CDR2 SMNVEV (reference sequence). The CDR3 length is 16 residues. The germline V and J ends were trimmed by 0 bases and 1 base, with 10 bases remaining between them. CDR3 DNA: TGTGCCAGCAGTTTATCTTTTACAACCAGCAATCAGCCCCAGCATTTT. The encoded protein is CASSLSFTTSNQPQHF.

This clonotype was counted only a few times. This chain joins TRBV29-1 and TRBJ1-2; D is undetermined. Germline CDR1 reads SQVTM; CDR2 reads ANQGSEA. The germline V and J ends were trimmed by 6 bases and 1 base, with 6 bases remaining between them. The CDR3 has 11 amino acids. The CDR3 DNA follows: TGCAGCGTAGGAGGTAACTATGGCTACACCTTC. Translating it yields CSVGGNYGYTF.

This clonotype was seen only a few times. CDR3: CASSFGTSGGLVNTGELFF. CDR3 sequence (DNA): TGCGCCAGCAGCTTTGGGACTAGCGGGGGGCTCGTCAACACCGGGGAGCTGTTTTTT. The chain carries TRBV5-1 and TRBJ2-2, with 15 bases matching TRBD2. Germline V gene sequence: CDR1 SGHRS, CDR2 YFSETQ. The CDR3 totals 19 residues. Germline trimming cut 2 bases from V and 2 bases from J; bases unmatched to any gene: 7.

This clonotype was recorded many times. The chain employs TRBV24-1 and TRBJ2-1; tentatively, D is TRBD1 or TRBD2 (5 bases each). This CDR3 is 14 amino acids long. V lost 3 bases and J 5 bases, leaving 10 bases between the germline ends. Germline V gene sequence: CDR1 KGHDR, CDR2 SFDVKD. CDR3 sequence (DNA): TGTGCCACCAGTGATCCGGGACCTAACAATGAGCAGTTCTTC. Translating gives CATSDPGPNNEQFF.

Only a few counts were recorded for this clonotype. The chain employs TRBV7-2 and TRBJ1-3; a weak D match, TRBD1 (5 bases). Germline assignment: CDR1 SGHTA and CDR2 FQGNSA. Trimming left V 5 bases short and J 0 bases short, with 14 bases between. The CDR3 runs to 16 residues. CDR3 protein: CASSPTGRSSGNTIYF. The CDR3, as DNA: TGTGCCAGCAGCCCGACGGGACGGAGCTCTGGAAACACCATATATTTT.

As to this clonotype: A much bigger clone sits one base away, suggesting this may be a read error. The V and J genes are TRBV30 and TRBJ2-7, with 8 nucleotides matching TRBD2. Trimming at V came to 4 bases and at J to 4 bases, leaving 6 bases not matched to a gene. The CDR3 length is 13 residues. Germline V gene data show CDR1 as GTSNPN and CDR2 as SVGIG (reference sequence). The CDR3 region is CAWILAGLYEQYF. In DNA, the CDR3 is TGTGCCTGGATATTAGCGGGACTGTACGAGCAGTACTTC.

This clonotype was counted a few times. This rearrangement joins TRBV28 to TRBJ2-2; D gene uncertain. V was clipped by 6 bases and J by 2 bases, with 10 bases between them. The CDR3 is 14 residues long. Per germline, CDR1 MDHEN and CDR2 SYDVKM. The CDR3 loop is CASRDLLNTGELFF. The CDR3 bases are TGTGCCAGCAGGGACCTTCTAAACACCGGGGAGCTGTTTTTT. Full variable domain (remainder filled in from reference TRBV28 and TRBJ2-2): DVKVTQSSRYLVKRTGEKVFLECVQDMDHENMFWYRQDPGLGLRLIYFSYDVKMKEKGDIPEGYSVSREKKERFSLILESASTNQTSMYLCASRDLLNTGELFFGEGSRLTVL.

The rearrangement uses TRBV10-3 and TRBJ1-2; 9 bases agree with TRBD1. V lost 4 bases, J lost 3 bases, and 9 bases stayed unmatched. The CDR3 extends over 16 amino acids. Germline lookup yields CDR1 ENHRY and CDR2 SYGVKD. CDR3 protein: CAISGQTRQGDYGYTF. The CDR3 DNA is TGTGCCATCAGTGGGCAGACGAGACAGGGGGACTATGGCTACACCTTC.

V and J are TRBV5-1 and TRBJ2-3, with D perhaps TRBD1 (5 bases). With 0 bases removed from V and 4 bases from J, the gap between germline ends came to 9 bases. Germline CDR1 SGHRS, CDR2 YFSETQ. The CDR3 has 14 residues. The CDR3 reads CASSLVTTADTQYF. The CDR3 DNA follows: TGCGCCAGCAGCTTGGTTACGACAGCAGATACGCAGTATTTT.

This clonotype has at least ten counts. One end of the junction does not line up with germline, which may come from a read error. The rearrangement links TRBV27 to TRBJ2-3; D is unresolved. This CDR3 region has 15 residues. Per the germline V gene, CDR1 is MNHEY and CDR2 is SMNVEV (reference sequence). This CDR3 is CARSWLLDFTDTQYF. CDR3 bases: TGTGCCAGAAGTTGGCTTCTAGACTTCACAGATACGCAGTATTTT.